This T cell receptor beta chain derives from a study of T cell responses to AZD1222 COVID-19 vaccine (dated by TCRdb to the early 2020s). Study-level background: Because spike-specific TCR depth and breadth did not differ between the two schedules, AZD1222 recipients who got a second dose at roughly 4 weeks were pooled with those who got a second dose at roughly 12 weeks. TCR sequencing was performed for roughly 240 trial participants, of whom roughly 200 were given two doses of AZD1222 and around 25 were given two doses of MenACWY control vaccine. Trial participants were enrolled by age into subgroups of 18-55, 56-69 and 70-plus years, and around 140, 26 and 57 TCR-sequenced participants, respectively, were included in these subgroups. The research as a whole found: Because no day 14 peak-response samples were available, repertoires were characterized only after the peak T cell response. In the small 56-69-year group, the increase in depth fell short of significance, most likely because of low power. After two AZD1222 doses, both the breadth and the depth of spike-specific TCRs were significantly higher than at day 0 and than in MenACWY recipients. Participants were mostly white British, with more females than males. The authors suggested clonal diversity may have been underestimated. The whole spike protein was spanned by vaccine-associated CD4 TCRs, and dominant responses were seen in regions 160-218 and 743-854. Epitopes outside the regions mutated in the B.1.351 and B.1.1.7 variants were reportedly recognized by nearly half of the unique spike-specific TCRs. Conclusions about previously exposed vaccinees were limited because only six or seven AZD1222 recipients were SARS-CoV-2 seropositive at baseline.

The CDR3 starts with the cysteine, ends with the phenylalanine, and has 13 residues. Of all the DNA, just the CDR3 is kept, 39 bases in frame from base 1. V is shortened by 6 bases, J by 4 bases, and the region joining them spans 12 bases. Sequences SGHDN (CDR1) and FVKESK (CDR2) are obtained from the germline V gene. About this clone: Its specific antigen is unknown. There are no base qualities to consult, and no much larger clone falls within one base.

Sample time point, as interpreted from the label and publication: baseline before first vaccination. The vaccinee samples were drawn from two UK trials, COV001 and COV002, one of which was a single-blind randomized controlled phase 2/3 trial testing AZD1222 (ChAdOx1 nCoV-19) in healthy adults. For TCRbeta chain sequencing, PBMC samples from trial participants were taken at day 0 and at day 28 after the second dose. The CDR3 regions of human TCRbeta chains were subjected to immunosequencing. The authors' analysis ran thus. TCRs in the repertoires were compared against a reference library of SARS-CoV-2-specific TCRs that had been generated with the MIRA antigen-specificity platform. Breadth was defined as the fraction of unique TCRs that were SARS-CoV-2-associated, and depth was defined as the fraction of total T cells that were SARS-CoV-2-associated. Each spike-specific TCR was assigned to its reactive spike region and to a CD4 or CD8 class using the MIRA data. Log10-transformed breadth and depth values were compared by one-way ANOVA with Sidak's multiple comparisons tests. TCRdb retrieved this table from immuneACCESS and kept in-frame rearrangements only. Not all clones are present; in checked studies, unresolved V genes account for under half, and no reason is known for the remainder. V and J calls plus clone size are reproduced from that table; the DNA served to infer D and trimming. For this sample the table gives under 200,000 clones, of which roughly 92% were detected only once. Roughly 1.5% of the sample rests with the top ten.

In this chain, TRBV14 is recombined with TRBJ1-1; TRBD1 is possibly the D segment (5 matching bases). The TCR comes from an adult in good health. Material: peripheral blood, obtained on day 0 of AZD1222 vaccination. DNA sequence: TGTGCCAGCAGTCAGGGCGGGAGCACTGAAGCTTTCTTT. The translation is CASSQGGSTEAFF. Outside the CDR3, residues come from the reference TRBV14 and TRBJ1-1 proteins, so the full variable domain is: EAGVTQFPSHSVIEKGQTVTLRCDPISGHDNLYWYRRVMGKEIKFLLHFVKESKQDESGMPNNRFLAERTGGTYSTLKVQPAELEDSGVYFCASSQGGSTEAFFGQGTRLTVV.